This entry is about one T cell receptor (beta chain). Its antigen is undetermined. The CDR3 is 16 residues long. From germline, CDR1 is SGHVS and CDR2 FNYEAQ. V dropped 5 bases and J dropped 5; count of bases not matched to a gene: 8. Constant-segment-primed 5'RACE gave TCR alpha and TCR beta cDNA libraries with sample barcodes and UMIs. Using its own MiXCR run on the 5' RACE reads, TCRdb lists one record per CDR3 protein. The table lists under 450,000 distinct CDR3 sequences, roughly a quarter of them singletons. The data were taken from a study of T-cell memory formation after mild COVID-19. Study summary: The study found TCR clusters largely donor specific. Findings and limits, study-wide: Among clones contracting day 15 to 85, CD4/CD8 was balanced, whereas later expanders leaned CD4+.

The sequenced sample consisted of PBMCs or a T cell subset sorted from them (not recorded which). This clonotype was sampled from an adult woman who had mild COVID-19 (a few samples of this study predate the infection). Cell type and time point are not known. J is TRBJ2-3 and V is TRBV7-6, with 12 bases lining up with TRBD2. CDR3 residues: CASSQYQTSGGDTQYF. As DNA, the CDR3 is TGTGCCAGCAGCCAGTACCAGACTAGCGGGGGAGATACGCAGTATTTT.